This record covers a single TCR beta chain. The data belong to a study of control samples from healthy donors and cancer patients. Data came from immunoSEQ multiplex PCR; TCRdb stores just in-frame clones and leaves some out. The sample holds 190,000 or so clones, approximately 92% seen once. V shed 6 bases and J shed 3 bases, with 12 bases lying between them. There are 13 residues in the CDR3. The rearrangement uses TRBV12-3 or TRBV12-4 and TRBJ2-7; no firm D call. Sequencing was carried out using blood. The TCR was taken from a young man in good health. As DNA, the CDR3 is TGTGCCAGCAGCGAGCAGACCTACTACGAGCAGTACTTC. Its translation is CASSEQTYYEQYF.